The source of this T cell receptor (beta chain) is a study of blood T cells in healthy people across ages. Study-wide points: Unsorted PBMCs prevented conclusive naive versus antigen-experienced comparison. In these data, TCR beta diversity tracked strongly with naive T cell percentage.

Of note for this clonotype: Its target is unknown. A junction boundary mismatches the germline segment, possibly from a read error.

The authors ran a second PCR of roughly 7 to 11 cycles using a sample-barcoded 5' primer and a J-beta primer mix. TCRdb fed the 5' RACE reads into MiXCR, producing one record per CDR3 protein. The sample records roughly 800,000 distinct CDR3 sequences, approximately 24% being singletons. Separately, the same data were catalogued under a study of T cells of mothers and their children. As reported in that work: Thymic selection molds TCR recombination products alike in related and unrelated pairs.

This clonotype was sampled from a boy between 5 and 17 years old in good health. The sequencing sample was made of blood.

The CDR3 spells CASTGGTGNTTYF. CDR3 nucleotide sequence: TGTGCCAGCACTGGGGGTACTGGAAACACCACATATTTT. The chain couples TRBV3-1 to TRBJ1-3; TRBD1 might be the D (5 bases). The CDR3 totals 13 residues. Germline CDR1 and CDR2: LGHDT and YNNKEL (reference sequence).